The 17 T cell receptor beta chains reported below all come from one sample, sequenced in a study of shared clonotypes between healthy human individuals. Measured with immunoSEQ multiplex PCR; TCRdb has only the in-frame clones, and not every one. The sample holds roughly 1,500,000 clones, about 98% seen once. Material: naive CD4+ T cells sorted from blood. Described subset: CD45RA+ positively selected. These receptors were collected from a man aged 25-45 years in good health.

The rearrangement uses TRBV5-5 and TRBJ2-7; possible D gene TRBD2, 6 bases. This CDR3 has 14 residues. Germline CDR1 is SGHKS and CDR2 is YYEKEE (reference sequence). Trimming pared 3 bases from V and 3 bases from J, leaving 13 bases between. CDR3 in amino acids: CASSSTGLIYEQYF. The CDR3 DNA follows: TGTGCCAGCAGCTCCACGGGACTCATCTACGAGCAGTACTTC.

J is TRBJ2-1 and V is TRBV5-1, with a possible D match to TRBD1 (5 bases). V was cut by 0 bases and J by 4 bases, with 11 bases left in between. From germline, CDR1 is SGHRS and CDR2 YFSETQ. This CDR3 is 15 amino acids long. CDR3 sequence: CASSLALTVYNEQFF. The DNA of the CDR3 is TGCGCCAGCAGCTTGGCCTTGACAGTGTACAATGAGCAGTTCTTC. The full variable domain, with the rest looked up from reference TRBV5-1 and TRBJ2-1, is KAGVTQTPRYLIKTRGQQVTLSCSPISGHRSVSWYQQTPGQGLQFLFEYFSETQRNKGNFPGRFSGRQFSNSRSEMNVSTLELGDSALYLCASSLALTVYNEQFFGPGTRLTVL.

Regarding this clone: The identical CDR3 is also encoded by other nucleotide sequences in the sample. The rearrangement links TRBV9 to TRBJ2-7; the D gene is possibly TRBD2 (6 bases). The CDR3 has 14 residues. Germline V gene sequence: CDR1 SGDLS, CDR2 YYNGEE. With 0 bases removed from V and 5 bases from J, the gap between germline ends came to 12 bases. The CDR3: CASSVGGIPHEQYF. CDR3 DNA: TGTGCCAGCAGCGTAGGCGGGATACCCCACGAGCAGTACTTC.

CDR3 protein: CASSSDRVVEKLFF. The CDR3 DNA reads TGTGCCAGTAGTAGTGACAGGGTTGTTGAAAAACTGTTTTTT. The chain links TRBV19 to TRBJ1-4, with TRBD1 matching 7 bases. Germline-derived CDR1 and CDR2 are LNHDA and SQIVND (reference sequence). After removal of 4 bases from V and 7 bases from J, the junction contained 6 bases not matched to a gene. The CDR3 length is 14 residues. Variable domain in full (rest from reference TRBV19 and TRBJ1-4): DGGITQSPKYLFRKEGQNVTLSCEQNLNHDAMYWYRQDPGQGLRLIYYSQIVNDFQKGDIAEGYSVSREKKESFPLTVTSAQKNPTAFYLCASSSDRVVEKLFFGSGTQLSVL.

This clone appeared once. In DNA, the CDR3 is TGTGCCAGCAGCACTGGGGGCAGTTCCTACGAGCAGTACTTC. This translates into CASSTGGSSYEQYF. The chain has TRBV5-6 and TRBJ2-7, with a tentative D call TRBD1 (6 bases). Trimming took 4 bases from V and 1 from J, leaving 12 bases between them. In germline, CDR1 is SGHDT, CDR2 YYEEEE. CDR3 length: 14 residues.

The chain carries TRBV2 and TRBJ2-5; 7 nucleotides line up with TRBD1. This CDR3 has 12 residues. Germline CDR1 and CDR2: SNHLY and FYNNEI. The V segment lost 7 bases and the J segment 4 bases; nucleotides outside the gene matches: 3. The CDR3 sequence: CASNSGGETQYF. In DNA, the CDR3 is TGTGCCAGCAATTCAGGGGGAGAGACCCAGTACTTC.

About this clone: Given a much more abundant clone one base away, this may be a read error. Different DNA sequences within this sample yield the same CDR3. The V gene is TRBV7-2, the J gene TRBJ2-2; no clear D gene. Germline V gives CDR1 SGHTA, CDR2 FQGNSA. V was pared by 3 bases and J by 1 base, with 6 bases between. This CDR3 has 14 residues. CDR3 DNA: TGTGCCAGCAGCTTGGGTCTGAACACCGGGGAGCTGTTTTTT. It translates to CASSLGLNTGELFF.

The chain is built from TRBV14 and TRBJ1-3; possibly TRBD1 for D (6 bases). The V end lost 3 bases, the J end lost 2 bases, and 11 bases lay between the germline ends. Germline V gene lookup returns CDR1 SGHDN and CDR2 FVKESK. The CDR3 has 15 amino acids. The chain's CDR3 is CASSHRGGAGNTIYF. In nucleotides, the CDR3 is TGTGCCAGCAGCCACCGAGGGGGGGCTGGAAACACCATATATTTT.

V gene TRBV9 combines with J gene TRBJ2-7; 11 nucleotides match TRBD1. J gave up 2 bases and V 4 bases, and 5 bases lay outside the gene matches. The CDR3 is 15 amino acids. Germline V gives CDR1 SGDLS, CDR2 YYNGEE. The CDR3 spells CASSQGQGGPYEQYF. In DNA, the CDR3 is TGTGCCAGCAGCCAGGGACAGGGGGGCCCCTACGAGCAGTACTTC.

With regard to this clone: The same CDR3 can be traced to other DNA sequences in this sample. The J gene is TRBJ2-7, the V gene TRBV5-1, with TRBD1 matching over 7 bases. The V and J ends lost 3 bases and 3 bases, in that order; junction bases with no gene match: 0. CDR3 length: 12 amino acids. The germline gives CDR1 SGHRS, CDR2 YFSETQ. The CDR3 loop is CASSWDSYEQYF. CDR3 DNA: TGCGCCAGCAGCTGGGACAGCTACGAGCAGTACTTC. Based on the CDR3 plus reference TRBV5-1 and TRBJ2-7, the full variable domain is KAGVTQTPRYLIKTRGQQVTLSCSPISGHRSVSWYQQTPGQGLQFLFEYFSETQRNKGNFPGRFSGRQFSNSRSEMNVSTLELGDSALYLCASSWDSYEQYFGPGTRLTVT.

V and J are TRBV18 and TRBJ2-7, with TRBD1 matching 9 bases. Per the germline V gene, CDR1 is KGHSH and CDR2 is LQKENI. V dropped 3 bases and J dropped 6; count of bases not matched to a gene: 9. The CDR3 runs 15 residues. For the CDR3, the DNA is TGTGCCAGCTCACCGGTATGGACAGGGGCCGTCGAGCAGTACTTC. Translation gives CASSPVWTGAVEQYF. Full variable domain (rest looked up from reference TRBV18 and TRBJ2-7): NAGVMQNPRHLVRRRGQEARLRCSPMKGHSHVYWYRQLPEEGLKFMVYLQKENIIDESGMPKERFSAEFPKEGPSILRIQQVVRGDSAAYFCASSPVWTGAVEQYFGPGTRLTVT.

This chain connects TRBV19 to TRBJ2-7; 13 bases agree with TRBD2. The trim removed 4 bases at V and 4 bases at J, leaving 4 bases unmatched. Germline CDR1 is LNHDA and CDR2 is SQIVND (reference sequence). The CDR3 is made up of 15 amino acids. CDR3 residues: CASSSGTSGAYEQYF. The CDR3, as DNA: TGTGCCAGTAGTAGCGGGACTAGCGGGGCTTACGAGCAGTACTTC.

The chain has TRBV5-1 and TRBJ2-3, with TRBD1 matching over 7 bases. The J segment lost 4 bases and the V segment lost 0 bases, leaving 2 bases of the junction unmatched. CDR3 size: 14 residues. In germline, CDR1 is SGHRS, CDR2 YFSETQ. The DNA for the CDR3 is TGCGCCAGCAGCTTGGAGGGACAGCCAGATACGCAGTATTTT. Its protein product is CASSLEGQPDTQYF.

This chain links TRBV11-2 with TRBJ2-3; maybe TRBD2 (7 bases). The CDR3 has 19 residues. Germline V CDR1 and CDR2: SGHAT, FQNNGV. V lost 2 bases, J lost 3 bases, and 24 bases lay in between. Here the CDR3 reads CASSLIGRSGTTGTDTQYF. In DNA form, the CDR3 reads TGTGCCAGCAGCTTAATCGGTCGAAGCGGGACAACGGGGACAGATACGCAGTATTTT.

The chain combines TRBV7-9 with TRBJ2-7, with 9 nucleotides matching TRBD2. This CDR3 region has 15 residues. After removal of 5 bases from V and 3 bases from J, the junction contained 8 bases not matched to a gene. Germline CDR1 is SEHNR and CDR2 is FQNEAQ (reference sequence). The chain's CDR3 is CASSPRTSEGYEQYF. The CDR3 nucleotides are TGTGCCAGCAGCCCGAGGACTAGCGAGGGCTACGAGCAGTACTTC.

In DNA form, the CDR3 reads TGTGCCAGCAGCTTTGGACAGGGTAATCAGCCCCAGCATTTT. This gives the protein CASSFGQGNQPQHF. The V gene is TRBV5-5, the J gene TRBJ1-5; TRBD1 matches 8 bases. Germline CDR1 SGHKS, CDR2 YYEKEE (reference sequence). This CDR3 comprises 14 residues. V shed 2 bases, J shed 4 bases, and the junction held 2 bases outside the gene matches.

This clone was counted a single time. The V call is TRBV27, the J call TRBJ2-7; possibly TRBD2 for D (6 bases). CDR3 length: 17 residues. Trimming stripped 2 bases from V and 6 bases from J, with 23 bases between. CDR1 is MNHEY, CDR2 SMNVEV, per germline (reference sequence). The CDR3 protein is CASSLKAFGTPTPEQYF. CDR3 nucleotides: TGTGCCAGCAGTTTAAAGGCCTTCGGGACTCCTACTCCCGAGCAGTACTTC.